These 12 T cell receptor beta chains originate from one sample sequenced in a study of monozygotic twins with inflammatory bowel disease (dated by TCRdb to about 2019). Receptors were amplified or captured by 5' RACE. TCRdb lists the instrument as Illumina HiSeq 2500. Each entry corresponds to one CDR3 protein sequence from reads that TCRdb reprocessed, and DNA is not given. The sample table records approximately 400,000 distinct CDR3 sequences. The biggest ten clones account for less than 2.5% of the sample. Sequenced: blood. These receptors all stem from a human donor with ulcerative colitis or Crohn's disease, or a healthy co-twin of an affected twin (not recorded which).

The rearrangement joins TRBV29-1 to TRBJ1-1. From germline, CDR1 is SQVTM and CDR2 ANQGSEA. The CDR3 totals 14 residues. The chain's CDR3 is CSVLPQMRRTEAFF.

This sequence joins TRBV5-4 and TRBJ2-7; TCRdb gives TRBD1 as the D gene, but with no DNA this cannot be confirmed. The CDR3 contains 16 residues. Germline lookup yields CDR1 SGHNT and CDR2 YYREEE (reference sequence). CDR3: CASSLSDRGAVDEQYF.

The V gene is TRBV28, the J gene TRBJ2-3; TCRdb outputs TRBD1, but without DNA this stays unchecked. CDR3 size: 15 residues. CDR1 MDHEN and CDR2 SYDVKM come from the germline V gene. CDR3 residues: CASSPGTGFTDTQYF.

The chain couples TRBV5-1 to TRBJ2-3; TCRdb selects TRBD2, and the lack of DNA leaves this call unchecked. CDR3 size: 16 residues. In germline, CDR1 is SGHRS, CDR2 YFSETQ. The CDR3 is CASSPAGTSGGYTQYF.

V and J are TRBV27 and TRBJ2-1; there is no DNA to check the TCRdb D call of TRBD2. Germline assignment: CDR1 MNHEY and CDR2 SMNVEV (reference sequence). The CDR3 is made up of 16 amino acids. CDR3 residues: CASRWGGGSSYNEQFF.

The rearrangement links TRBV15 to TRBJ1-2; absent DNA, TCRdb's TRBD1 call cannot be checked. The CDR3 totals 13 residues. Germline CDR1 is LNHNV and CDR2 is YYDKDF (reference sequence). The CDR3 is CATSRGGEAAGLF.

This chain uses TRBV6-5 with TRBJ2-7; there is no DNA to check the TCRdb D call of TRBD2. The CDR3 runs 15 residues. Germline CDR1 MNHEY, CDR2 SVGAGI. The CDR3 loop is CASSYSEGLAIGQYF.

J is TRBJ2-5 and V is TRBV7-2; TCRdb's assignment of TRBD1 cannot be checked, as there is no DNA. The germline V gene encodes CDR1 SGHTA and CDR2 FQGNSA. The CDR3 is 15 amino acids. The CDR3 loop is CASSLGGLRKETQYF.

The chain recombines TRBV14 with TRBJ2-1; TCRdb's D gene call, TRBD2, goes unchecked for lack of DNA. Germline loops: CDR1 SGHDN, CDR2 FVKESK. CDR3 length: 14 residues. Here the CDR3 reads CASSQLAQYNEQFF.

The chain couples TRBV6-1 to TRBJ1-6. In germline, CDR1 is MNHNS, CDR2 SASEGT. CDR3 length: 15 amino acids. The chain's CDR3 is CASRALRGQNSPLHF.

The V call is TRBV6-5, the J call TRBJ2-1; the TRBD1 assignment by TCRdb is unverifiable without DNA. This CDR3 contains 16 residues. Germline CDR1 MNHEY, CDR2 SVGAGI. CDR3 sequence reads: CASSYTGTGAINEQFF.

The CDR3 protein is CASSQGGHGNEQFF. The chain uses TRBV4-3 and TRBJ2-1; TCRdb names TRBD2, which stays unverified in the absence of DNA. This CDR3 has 14 residues. Germline V gene lookup returns CDR1 LGHNA and CDR2 YSLEER.